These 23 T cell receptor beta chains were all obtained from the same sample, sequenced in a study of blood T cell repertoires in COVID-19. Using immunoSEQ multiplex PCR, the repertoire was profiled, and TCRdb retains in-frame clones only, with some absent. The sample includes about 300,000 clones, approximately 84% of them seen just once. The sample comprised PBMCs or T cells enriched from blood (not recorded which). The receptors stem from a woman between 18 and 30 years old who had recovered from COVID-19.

The CDR3 sequence is CASSLGQGLNYGYTF. For the CDR3, the DNA is TGTGCCAGCAGTTTAGGACAGGGGCTGAACTATGGCTACACCTTC. The rearrangement joins TRBV5-4 to TRBJ1-2, with TRBD1 identical over 9 bases. The CDR3 has 15 amino acids. V dropped 5 bases and J dropped 2; count of bases not matched to a gene: 7. From germline, CDR1 is SGHNT and CDR2 YYREEE (reference sequence).

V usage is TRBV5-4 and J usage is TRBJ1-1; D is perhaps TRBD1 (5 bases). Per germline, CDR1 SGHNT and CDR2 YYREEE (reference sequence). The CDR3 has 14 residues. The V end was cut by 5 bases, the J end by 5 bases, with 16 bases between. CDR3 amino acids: CASRGMGGATEAFF. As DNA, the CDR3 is TGTGCCAGCAGAGGCATGGGAGGGGCAACTGAAGCTTTCTTT.

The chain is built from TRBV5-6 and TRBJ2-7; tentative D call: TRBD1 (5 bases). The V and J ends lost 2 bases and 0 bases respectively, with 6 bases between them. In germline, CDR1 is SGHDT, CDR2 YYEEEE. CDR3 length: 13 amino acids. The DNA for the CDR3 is TGTGCCAGCAGCTTACAGGCCTCCTACGAGCAGTACTTC. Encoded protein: CASSLQASYEQYF.

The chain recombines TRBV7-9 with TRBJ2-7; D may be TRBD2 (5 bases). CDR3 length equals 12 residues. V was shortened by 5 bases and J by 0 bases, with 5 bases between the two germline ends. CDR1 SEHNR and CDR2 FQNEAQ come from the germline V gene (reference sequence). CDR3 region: CASSGSSYEQYF. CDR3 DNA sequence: TGTGCCAGCAGCGGGAGCTCCTACGAGCAGTACTTC.

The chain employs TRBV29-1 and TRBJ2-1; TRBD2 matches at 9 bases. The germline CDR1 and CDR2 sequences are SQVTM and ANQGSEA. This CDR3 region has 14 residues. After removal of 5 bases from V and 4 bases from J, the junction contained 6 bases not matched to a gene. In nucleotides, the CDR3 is TGCAGCGTTTCCCGACTAGCGGAGTACAATGAGCAGTTCTTC. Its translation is CSVSRLAEYNEQFF.

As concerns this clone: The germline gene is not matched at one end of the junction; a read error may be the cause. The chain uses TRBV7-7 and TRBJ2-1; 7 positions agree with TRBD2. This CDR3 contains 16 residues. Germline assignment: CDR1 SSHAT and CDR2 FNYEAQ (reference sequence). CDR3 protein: CASSSGVGGSYNEQFF. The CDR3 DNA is TGTGCTAGCAGCTCGGGGGTCGGGGGGTCCTACAATGAGCAGTTCTTC. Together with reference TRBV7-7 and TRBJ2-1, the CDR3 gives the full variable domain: GAGVSQSPRYKVTKRGQDVTLRCDPISSHATLYWYQQALGQGPEFLTYFNYEAQPDKSGLPSDRFSAERPEGSISTLTIQRTEQRDSAMYRCASSSGVGGSYNEQFFGPGTRLTVL.

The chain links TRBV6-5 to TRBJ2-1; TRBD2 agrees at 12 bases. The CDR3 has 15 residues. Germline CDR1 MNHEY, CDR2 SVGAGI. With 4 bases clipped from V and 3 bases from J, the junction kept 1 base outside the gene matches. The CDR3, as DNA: TGTGCCAGCAGTTGGACTAGCGGGGTCTACAATGAGCAGTTCTTC. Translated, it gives CASSWTSGVYNEQFF.

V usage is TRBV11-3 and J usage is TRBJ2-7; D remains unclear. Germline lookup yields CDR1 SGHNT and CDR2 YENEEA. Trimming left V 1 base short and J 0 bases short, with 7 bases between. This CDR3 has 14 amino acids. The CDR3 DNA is TGTGCCAGCAGCTTAGGCGGAGCCTCCTACGAGCAGTACTTC. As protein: CASSLGGASYEQYF.

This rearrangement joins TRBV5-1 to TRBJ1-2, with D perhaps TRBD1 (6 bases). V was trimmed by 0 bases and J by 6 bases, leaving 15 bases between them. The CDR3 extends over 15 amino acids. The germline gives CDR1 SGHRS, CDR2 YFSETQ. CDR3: CASSLGFTGQNGYTF. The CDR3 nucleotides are TGCGCCAGCAGCTTGGGGTTTACAGGGCAGAATGGCTACACCTTC.

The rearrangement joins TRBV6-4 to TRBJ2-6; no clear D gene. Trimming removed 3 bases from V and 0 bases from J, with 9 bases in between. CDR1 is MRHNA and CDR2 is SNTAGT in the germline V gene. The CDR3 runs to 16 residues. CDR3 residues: CASSEETPSGANVLTF. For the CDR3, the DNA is TGTGCCAGCAGTGAAGAGACACCCTCTGGGGCCAACGTCCTGACTTTC.

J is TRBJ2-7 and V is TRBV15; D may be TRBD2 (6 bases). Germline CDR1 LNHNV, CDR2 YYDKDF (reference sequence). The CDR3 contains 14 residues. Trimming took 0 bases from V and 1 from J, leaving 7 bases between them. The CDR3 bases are TGTGCCACCAGCAGAGAGGGACTTTCCTACGAGCAGTACTTC. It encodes CATSREGLSYEQYF. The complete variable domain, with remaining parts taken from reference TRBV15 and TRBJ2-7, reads DAMVIQNPRYQVTQFGKPVTLSCSQTLNHNVMYWYQQKSSQAPKLLFHYYDKDFNNEADTPDNFQSRRPNTSFCFLDIRSPGLGDTAMYLCATSREGLSYEQYFGPGTRLTVT.

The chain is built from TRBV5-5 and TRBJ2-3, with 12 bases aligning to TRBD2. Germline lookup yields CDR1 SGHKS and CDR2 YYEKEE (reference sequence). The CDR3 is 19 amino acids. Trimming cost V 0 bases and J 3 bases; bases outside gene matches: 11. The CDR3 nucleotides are TGTGCCAGCAGCTTGGGGGGATTTGCTAGCGGGAGGGATACAGATACGCAGTATTTT. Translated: CASSLGGFASGRDTDTQYF. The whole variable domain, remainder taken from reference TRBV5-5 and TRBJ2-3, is DAGVTQSPTHLIKTRGQQVTLRCSPISGHKSVSWYQQVLGQGPQFIFQYYEKEERGRGNFPDRFSARQFPNYSSELNVNALLLGDSALYLCASSLGGFASGRDTDTQYFGPGTRLTVL.

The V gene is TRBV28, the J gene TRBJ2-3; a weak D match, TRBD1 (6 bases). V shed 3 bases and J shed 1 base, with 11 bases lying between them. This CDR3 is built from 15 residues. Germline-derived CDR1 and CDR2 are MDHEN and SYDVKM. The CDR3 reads CASSFSSGGTDTQYF. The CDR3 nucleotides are TGTGCCAGCAGTTTTTCCTCAGGGGGCACAGATACGCAGTATTTT.

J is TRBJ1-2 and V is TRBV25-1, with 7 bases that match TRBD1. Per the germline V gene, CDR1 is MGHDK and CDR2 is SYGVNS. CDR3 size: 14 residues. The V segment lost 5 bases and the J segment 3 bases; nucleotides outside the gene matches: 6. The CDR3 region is CASSPVGTDYGYTF. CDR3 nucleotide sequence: TGTGCCAGCAGTCCAGTCGGGACAGACTATGGCTACACCTTC.

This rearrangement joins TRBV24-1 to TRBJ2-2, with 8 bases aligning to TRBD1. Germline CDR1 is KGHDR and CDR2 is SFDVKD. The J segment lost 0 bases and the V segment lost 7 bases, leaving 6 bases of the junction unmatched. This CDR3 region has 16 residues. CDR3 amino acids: CATREGDRPNTGELFF. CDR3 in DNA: TGTGCCACCAGGGAGGGGGACAGGCCGAACACCGGGGAGCTGTTTTTT.

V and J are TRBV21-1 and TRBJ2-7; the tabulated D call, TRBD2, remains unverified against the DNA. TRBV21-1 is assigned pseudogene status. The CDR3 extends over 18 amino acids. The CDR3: CASSKALGNRGPSDEQYF. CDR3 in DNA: TGTGCCAGCAGCAAAGCGCTTGGAAACAGAGGGCCCTCGGACGAGCAGTACTTC.

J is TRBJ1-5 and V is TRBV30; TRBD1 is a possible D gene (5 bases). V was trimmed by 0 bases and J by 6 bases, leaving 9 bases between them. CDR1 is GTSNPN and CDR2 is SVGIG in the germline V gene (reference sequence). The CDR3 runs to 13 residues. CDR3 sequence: CAWSVTDTQPQHF. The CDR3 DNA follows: TGTGCCTGGAGTGTGACAGATACTCAGCCCCAGCATTTT.

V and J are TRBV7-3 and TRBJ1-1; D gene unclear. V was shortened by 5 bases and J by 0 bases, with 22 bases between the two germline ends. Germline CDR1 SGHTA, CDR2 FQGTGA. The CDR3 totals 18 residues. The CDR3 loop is CASSRGLIQPRMNTEAFF. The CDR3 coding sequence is TGTGCCAGCAGCCGAGGACTCATACAGCCTCGTATGAACACTGAAGCTTTCTTT.

CDR3 sequence reads: CASSGGPGGPDNEQFF. CDR3 nucleotide sequence: TGTGCCAGCAGCGGAGGCCCGGGGGGGCCAGACAATGAGCAGTTCTTC. The rearrangement uses TRBV13 and TRBJ2-1; 8 nucleotides agree with TRBD2. This CDR3 has 16 residues. V gave up 5 bases and J gave up 5 bases; unmatched junction bases: 11. The germline CDR1 and CDR2 sequences are PRHDT and FYEKMQ (reference sequence).

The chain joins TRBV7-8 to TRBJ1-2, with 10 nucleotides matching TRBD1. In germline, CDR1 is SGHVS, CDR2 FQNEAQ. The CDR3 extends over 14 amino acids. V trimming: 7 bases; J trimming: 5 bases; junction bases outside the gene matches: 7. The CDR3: CASNSDRGNYGYTF. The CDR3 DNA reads TGTGCCAGCAACTCGGACAGGGGGAATTATGGCTACACCTTC.

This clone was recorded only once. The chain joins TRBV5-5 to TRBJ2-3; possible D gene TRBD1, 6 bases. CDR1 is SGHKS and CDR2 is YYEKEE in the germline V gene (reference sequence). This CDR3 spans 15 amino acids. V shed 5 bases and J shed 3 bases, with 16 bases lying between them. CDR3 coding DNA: TGTGCCAGCAGTCACACAGGGTCGAGGACAGATACGCAGTATTTT. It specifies CASSHTGSRTDTQYF.

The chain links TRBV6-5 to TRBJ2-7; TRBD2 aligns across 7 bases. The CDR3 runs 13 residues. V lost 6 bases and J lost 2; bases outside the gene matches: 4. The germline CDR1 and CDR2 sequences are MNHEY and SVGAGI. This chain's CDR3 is CASRRGLAYEQYF. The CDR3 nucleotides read TGTGCCAGCAGGCGGGGGTTGGCCTACGAGCAGTACTTC.

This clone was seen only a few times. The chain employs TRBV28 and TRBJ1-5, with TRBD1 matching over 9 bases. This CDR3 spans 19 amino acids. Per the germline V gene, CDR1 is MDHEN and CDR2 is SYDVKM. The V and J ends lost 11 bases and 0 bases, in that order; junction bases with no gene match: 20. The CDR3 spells CAAQILRDRVGVSNQPQHF. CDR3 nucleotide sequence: TGTGCCGCCCAAATCCTCCGGGACAGGGTAGGAGTTAGCAATCAGCCCCAGCATTTT.